This T cell receptor (beta chain) was identified during a study of chemoradiotherapy in HPV16-positive cancers. Study at large: Candidate HPV-specific T-cell clones and common TCR motifs came from functional assays in two HPV16-positive patients. The study's findings and limits: During treatment, candidate HPV-specific clones and E7-related motifs expanded in tumor. HPV-responsive T-cell expansion during chemoradiotherapy was linked to improved recurrence-free survival in HPV16-positive patients.

Germline V CDR1 and CDR2: SGHDT, YYEEEE. The CDR3 contains 18 residues. After removal of 3 bases from V and 9 bases from J, the junction contained 18 bases not matched to a gene. Here immunoSEQ multiplex PCR was the method, and the copy in TCRdb shows in-frame clones only, minus some. The sample includes about 14,000 clones, roughly 87% of them seen just once. Remarks on this clone: Its antigen is as yet unknown.

V and J are TRBV5-6 and TRBJ2-1; 10 nucleotides match TRBD2. Source: tumor tissue, taken from a patient who underwent chemoradiotherapy. This sequence was found in a human donor with HPV-associated anogenital cancer. The CDR3 is CASSYTQFGASGSPEQFF. The DNA for the CDR3 is TGTGCCAGCAGCTACACCCAGTTCGGGGCTAGCGGGAGCCCTGAGCAGTTCTTC.